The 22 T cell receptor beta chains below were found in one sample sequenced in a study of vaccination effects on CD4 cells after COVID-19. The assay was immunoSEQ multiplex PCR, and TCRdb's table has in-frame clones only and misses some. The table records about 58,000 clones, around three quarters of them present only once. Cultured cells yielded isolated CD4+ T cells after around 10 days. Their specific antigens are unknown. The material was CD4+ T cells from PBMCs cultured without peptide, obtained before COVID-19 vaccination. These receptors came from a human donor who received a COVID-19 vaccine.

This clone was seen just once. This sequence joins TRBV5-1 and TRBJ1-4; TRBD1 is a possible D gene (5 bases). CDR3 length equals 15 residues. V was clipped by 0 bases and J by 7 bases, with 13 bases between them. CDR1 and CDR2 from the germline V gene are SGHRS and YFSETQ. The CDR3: CASSLVWGRGEKLFF. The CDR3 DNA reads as TGCGCCAGCAGCTTGGTTTGGGGAAGGGGTGAAAAACTGTTTTTT.

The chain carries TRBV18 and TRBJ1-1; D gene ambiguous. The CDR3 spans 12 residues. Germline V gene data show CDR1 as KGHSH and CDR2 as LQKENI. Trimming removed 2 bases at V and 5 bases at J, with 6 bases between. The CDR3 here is CASSPGVTEAFF. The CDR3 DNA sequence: TGTGCCAGCTCACCAGGGGTAACTGAAGCTTTCTTT.

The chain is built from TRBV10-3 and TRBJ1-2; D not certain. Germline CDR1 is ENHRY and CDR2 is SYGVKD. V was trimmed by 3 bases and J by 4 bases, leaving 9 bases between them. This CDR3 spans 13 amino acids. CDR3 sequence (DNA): TGTGCCATCAGTGAAAAAGGGCCCTATGGCTACACCTTC. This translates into CAISEKGPYGYTF.

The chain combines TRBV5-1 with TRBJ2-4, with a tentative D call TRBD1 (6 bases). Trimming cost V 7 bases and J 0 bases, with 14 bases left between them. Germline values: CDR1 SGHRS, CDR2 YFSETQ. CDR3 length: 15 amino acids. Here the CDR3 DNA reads TGCGCCAGCCGACAGGCGTTATTAGCCAAAAACATTCAGTACTTC. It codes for CASRQALLAKNIQYF.

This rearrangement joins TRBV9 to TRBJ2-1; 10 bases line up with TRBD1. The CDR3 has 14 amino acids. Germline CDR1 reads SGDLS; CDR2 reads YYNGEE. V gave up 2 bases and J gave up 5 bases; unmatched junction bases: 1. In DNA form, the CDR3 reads TGTGCCAGCAGCGTGGGACAGGGGAACAATGAGCAGTTCTTC. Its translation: CASSVGQGNNEQFF.

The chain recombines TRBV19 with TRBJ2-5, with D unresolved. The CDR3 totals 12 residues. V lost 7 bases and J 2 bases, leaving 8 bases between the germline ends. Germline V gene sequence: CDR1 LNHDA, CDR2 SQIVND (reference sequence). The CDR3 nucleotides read TGTGCCAGTAACGACGGACAAGAGACCCAGTACTTC. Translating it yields CASNDGQETQYF. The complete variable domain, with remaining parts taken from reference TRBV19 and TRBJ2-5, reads DGGITQSPKYLFRKEGQNVTLSCEQNLNHDAMYWYRQDPGQGLRLIYYSQIVNDFQKGDIAEGYSVSREKKESFPLTVTSAQKNPTAFYLCASNDGQETQYFGPGTRLLVL.

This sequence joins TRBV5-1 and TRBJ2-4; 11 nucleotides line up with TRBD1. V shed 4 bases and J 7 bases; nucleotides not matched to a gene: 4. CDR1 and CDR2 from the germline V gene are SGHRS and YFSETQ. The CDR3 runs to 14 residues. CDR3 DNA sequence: TGCGCCAGCAGCCCAGGACAGGGGGCGAACATTCAGTACTTC. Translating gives CASSPGQGANIQYF.

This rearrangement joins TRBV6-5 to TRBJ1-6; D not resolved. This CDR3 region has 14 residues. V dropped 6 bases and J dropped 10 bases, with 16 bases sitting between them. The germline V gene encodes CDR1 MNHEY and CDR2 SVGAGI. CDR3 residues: CASRKTDNGSPLHF. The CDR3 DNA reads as TGTGCCAGCAGAAAGACGGATAACGGGTCACCCCTCCACTTT.

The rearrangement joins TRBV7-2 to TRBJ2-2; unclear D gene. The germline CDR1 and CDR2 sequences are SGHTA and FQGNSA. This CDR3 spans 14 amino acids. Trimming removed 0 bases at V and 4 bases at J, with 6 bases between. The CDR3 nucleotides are TGTGCCAGCAGCTTAGCGCTGGCCACCGGGGAGCTGTTTTTT. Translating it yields CASSLALATGELFF.

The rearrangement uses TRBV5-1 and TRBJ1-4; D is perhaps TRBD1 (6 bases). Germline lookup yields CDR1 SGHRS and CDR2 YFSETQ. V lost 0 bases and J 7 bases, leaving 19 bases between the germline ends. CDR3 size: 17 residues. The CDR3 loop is CASSLEPSTGLGEKLFF. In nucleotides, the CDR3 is TGCGCCAGCAGCTTGGAACCCTCCACAGGGTTGGGTGAAAAACTGTTTTTT.

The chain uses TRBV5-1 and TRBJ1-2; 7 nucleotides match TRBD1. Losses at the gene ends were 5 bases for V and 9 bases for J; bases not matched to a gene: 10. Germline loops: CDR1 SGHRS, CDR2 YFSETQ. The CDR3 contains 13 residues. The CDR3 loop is CASSGTVSTSYTF. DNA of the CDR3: TGCGCCAGCAGTGGGACAGTCTCGACTAGCTACACCTTC.

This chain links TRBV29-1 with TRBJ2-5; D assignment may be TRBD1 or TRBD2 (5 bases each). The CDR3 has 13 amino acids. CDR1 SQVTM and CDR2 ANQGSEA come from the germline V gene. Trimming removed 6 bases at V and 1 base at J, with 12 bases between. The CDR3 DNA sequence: TGCAGCGTCCAGAGGGGCCGCCAAGAGACCCAGTACTTC. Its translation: CSVQRGRQETQYF.

The CDR3 spells CASSTLGQIYGYTF. The CDR3, as DNA: TGTGCCAGCAGCACCCTGGGACAGATCTATGGCTACACCTTC. The chain couples TRBV7-9 to TRBJ1-2; 7 nucleotides match TRBD1. Germline V gene data show CDR1 as SEHNR and CDR2 as FQNEAQ (reference sequence). The CDR3 length is 14 residues. V was pared by 5 bases and J by 4 bases, with 7 bases of the junction left unmatched. The entire variable domain, with the rest obtained from reference TRBV7-9 and TRBJ1-2, is as follows: DTGVSQNPRHKITKRGQNVTFRCDPISEHNRLYWYRQTLGQGPEFLTYFQNEAQLEKSRLLSDRFSAERPKGSFSTLEIQRTEQGDSAMYLCASSTLGQIYGYTFGSGTRLTVV.

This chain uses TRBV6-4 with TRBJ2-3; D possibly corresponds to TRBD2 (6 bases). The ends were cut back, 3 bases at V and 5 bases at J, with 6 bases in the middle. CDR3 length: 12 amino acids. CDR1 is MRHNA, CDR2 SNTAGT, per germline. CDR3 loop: CASSEGGDTQYF. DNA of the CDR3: TGTGCCAGCAGTGAGGGGGGAGATACGCAGTATTTT.

CDR3 sequence reads: CASSFDARQGGYTF. The CDR3, as DNA: TGCGCCAGCAGCTTCGATGCCCGACAGGGCGGCTACACCTTC. The chain uses TRBV5-1 and TRBJ1-2, with 7 bases aligning to TRBD1. Germline V gene data show CDR1 as SGHRS and CDR2 as YFSETQ. With V trimmed by 2 bases and J by 8 bases, 9 bases remained unmatched. The CDR3 consists of 14 residues.

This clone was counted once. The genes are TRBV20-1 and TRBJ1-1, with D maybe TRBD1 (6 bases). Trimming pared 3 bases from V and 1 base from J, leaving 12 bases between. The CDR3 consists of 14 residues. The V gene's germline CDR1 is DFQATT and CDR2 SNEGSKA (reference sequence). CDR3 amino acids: CSASYTGRNTEAFF. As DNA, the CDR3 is TGCAGTGCTAGTTATACAGGGCGGAACACTGAAGCTTTCTTT.

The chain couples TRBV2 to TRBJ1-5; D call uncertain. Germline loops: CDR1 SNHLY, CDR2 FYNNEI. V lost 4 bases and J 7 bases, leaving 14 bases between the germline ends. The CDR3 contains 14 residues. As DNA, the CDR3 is TGTGCCAGCAGTGTAAAGCGGGGTGAACAGCCCCAGCATTTT. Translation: CASSVKRGEQPQHF.

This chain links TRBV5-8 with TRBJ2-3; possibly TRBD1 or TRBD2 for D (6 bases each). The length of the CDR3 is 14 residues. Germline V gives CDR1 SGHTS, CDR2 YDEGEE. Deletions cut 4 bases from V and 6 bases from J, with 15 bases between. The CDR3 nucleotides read TGTGCCAGCAGCCCTTGGGGGGCAGGGGATACGCAGTATTTT. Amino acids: CASSPWGAGDTQYF.

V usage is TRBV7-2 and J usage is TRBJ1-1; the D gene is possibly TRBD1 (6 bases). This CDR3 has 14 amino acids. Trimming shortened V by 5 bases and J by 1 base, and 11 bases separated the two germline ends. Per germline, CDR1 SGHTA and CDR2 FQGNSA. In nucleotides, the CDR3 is TGTGCCAGCAGCCGCCGGACAGCGAACACTGAAGCTTTCTTT. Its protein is CASSRRTANTEAFF. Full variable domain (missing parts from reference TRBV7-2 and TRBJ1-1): GAGVSQSPSNKVTEKGKDVELRCDPISGHTALYWYRQSLGQGLEFLIYFQGNSAPDKSGLPSDRFSAERTGGSVSTLTIQRTQQEDSAVYLCASSRRTANTEAFFGQGTRLTVV.

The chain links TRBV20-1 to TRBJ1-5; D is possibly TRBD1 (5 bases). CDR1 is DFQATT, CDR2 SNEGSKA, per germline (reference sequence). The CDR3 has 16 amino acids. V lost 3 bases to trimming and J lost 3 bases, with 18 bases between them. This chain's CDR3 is CSASHRQKQNNQPQHF. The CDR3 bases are TGCAGTGCTAGTCACCGACAGAAACAAAACAATCAGCCCCAGCATTTT.

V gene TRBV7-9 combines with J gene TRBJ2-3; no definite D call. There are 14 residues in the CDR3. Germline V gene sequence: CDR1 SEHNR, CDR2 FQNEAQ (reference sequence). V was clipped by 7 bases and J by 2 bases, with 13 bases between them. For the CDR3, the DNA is TGTGCCAGCACCGGACGGCTGGCCACAGATACGCAGTATTTT. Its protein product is CASTGRLATDTQYF.

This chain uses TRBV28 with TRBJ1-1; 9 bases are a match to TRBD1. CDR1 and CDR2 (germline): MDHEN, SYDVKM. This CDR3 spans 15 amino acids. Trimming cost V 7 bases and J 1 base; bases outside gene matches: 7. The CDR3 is CASTPGDRANTEAFF. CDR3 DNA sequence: TGTGCCAGCACCCCCGGGGACAGGGCGAACACTGAAGCTTTCTTT.